This T cell receptor beta chain originates from a study of blood T cell repertoires in COVID-19. Background on the study: The study drew acute and convalescent COVID-19 samples from the United States, Italy and Spain. PBMCs, B-cell-depleted T cells, or T cells provided the cDNA or gDNA that made up the material.

The authors' processing: For nucleated cells, counts were estimated from reference gene primer amplification. Produced via immunoSEQ multiplex PCR; TCRdb's table is partial and in-frame only. Clone size and the V and J calls come from that table; the DNA yielded D and trimming. The sample contains about 240,000 clones, 85% to 90% of which appear only once. This clone was seen more than once but under ten times. Trimming stripped 4 bases from V and 0 bases from J, with 12 bases between. Looked up from germline, CDR1 is MRHNA and CDR2 is SNTAGT. The CDR3 totals 16 residues. The chain employs TRBV6-4 and TRBJ2-2; D remains unclear. The clonotype was recovered from a woman aged 70-85 years with active or convalescent COVID-19. The sequencing sample was made of peripheral blood. This CDR3 is CASSVDTLANTGELFF. The DNA of the CDR3 is TGTGCCAGCAGTGTAGATACCCTAGCGAACACCGGGGAGCTGTTTTTT.